This T cell receptor (beta chain) derives from a study of cytomegalovirus exposure and HLA in healthy donors. Profiling relied on immunoSEQ multiplex PCR, and the TCRdb table lists in-frame clones only, not all of them. The data show approximately 65,000 clones, with around 90% seen just once and about 3% held by the top ten. V was pared by 6 bases and J by 4 bases, with 10 bases of the junction left unmatched. CDR3 length equals 15 residues. Germline V CDR1 and CDR2: MGHRA, YSYEKL. This clone came up a few times. The specimen sequenced was PBMCs. This chain links TRBV4-1 with TRBJ2-7; 9 bases align to TRBD2. The sequence came from a man between 18 and 29 years old in good health and CMV-seronegative. The CDR3 DNA follows: TGCGCCAGCAGTCCGCGGGGGGGAGGGCTTTACGAGCAGTACTTC. Translation: CASSPRGGGLYEQYF.